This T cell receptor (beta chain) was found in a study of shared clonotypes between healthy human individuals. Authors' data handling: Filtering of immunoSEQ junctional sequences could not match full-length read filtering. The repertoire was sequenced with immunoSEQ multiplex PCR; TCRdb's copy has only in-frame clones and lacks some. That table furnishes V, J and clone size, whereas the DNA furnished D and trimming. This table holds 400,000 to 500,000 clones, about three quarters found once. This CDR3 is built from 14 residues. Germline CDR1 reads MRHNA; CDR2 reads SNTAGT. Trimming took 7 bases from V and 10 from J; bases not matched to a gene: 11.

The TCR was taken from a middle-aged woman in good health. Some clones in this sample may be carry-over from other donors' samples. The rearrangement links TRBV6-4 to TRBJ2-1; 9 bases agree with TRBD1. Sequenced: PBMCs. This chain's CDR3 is CASNPGQGSSEQFF. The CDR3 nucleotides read TGTGCCAGCAATCCGGGACAGGGATCGTCGGAGCAGTTCTTC.